These 5 T cell receptor beta chains came from one sample sequenced in a study of CD8 T cells in Susac syndrome. RNA in amounts of about 0.5 to 1 ug was reverse transcribed with random hexamers. TCRdb analysed the immunoSEQ multiplex PCR reads with MiXCR anew, one entry per CDR3 protein. There are roughly 180,000 distinct CDR3 sequences in the sample; less than 95% occur only once, and over 0.08% lies in the top ten. Sequenced: CD4+ T cells from PBMCs. The receptors come from a human donor in good health.

This sequence joins TRBV7-8 and TRBJ2-3; a possible D gene is TRBD2 (5 bases). The ends were cut back, 6 bases at V and 4 bases at J, with 11 bases in the middle. Germline lookup yields CDR1 SGHVS and CDR2 FQNEAQ. This CDR3 is 13 amino acids long. CDR3 bases: TGTGCCAGCAGGGGAGAAGGGCCAGATACGCAGTATTTT. Translation gives CASRGEGPDTQYF.

The rearrangement uses TRBV27 and TRBJ2-1; D call uncertain. The length of the CDR3 is 17 residues. V was trimmed by 0 bases and J by 7 bases, leaving 19 bases between them. Germline V gene lookup returns CDR1 MNHEY and CDR2 SMNVEV (reference sequence). CDR3 amino acids: CASSLSPAIPNLNEQFF. CDR3 DNA sequence: TGTGCCAGCAGTTTATCCCCCGCTATCCCTAACCTGAATGAGCAGTTCTTC.

This sequence joins TRBV30 and TRBJ2-1; possible D gene TRBD2, 6 bases. Trimming took off 1 base at V and 2 bases at J, with 12 bases between the two ends. In germline, CDR1 is GTSNPN, CDR2 SVGIG (reference sequence). The CDR3 has 15 residues. The CDR3 loop reads CAWSAAGRPYNEQFF. The CDR3 bases are TGTGCCTGGAGTGCGGCGGGAAGACCCTACAATGAGCAGTTCTTC.

This sequence joins TRBV6-2 or TRBV6-3 and TRBJ1-1, with D uncertain. The germline V and J ends were trimmed by 5 bases and 3 bases, with 10 bases remaining between them. CDR1 and CDR2 from the germline V gene are MNHEY and SVGEGT. This CDR3 has 13 residues. The CDR3 nucleotides are TGTGCCAGCAGTCTTGGACCGTACACTGAAGCTTTCTTT. Translation: CASSLGPYTEAFF.

The chain combines TRBV5-1 with TRBJ2-1, with 14 bases aligning to TRBD2. CDR1 and CDR2 from the germline V gene are SGHRS and YFSETQ. J was trimmed by 7 bases and V by 5 bases; bases with no gene match: 2. The CDR3 is made up of 14 amino acids. CDR3 sequence reads: CASRGTSGRNEQFF. The CDR3 nucleotides read TGCGCCAGCAGGGGGACTAGCGGGAGAAATGAGCAGTTCTTC.